The 32 T cell receptor beta chains presented below share a single source sample, sequenced in a study of high-grade serous ovarian cancer treatment subgroups. Tumor tissue was taken before any definitive surgery or chemotherapy was given. The repertoire was sequenced with immunoSEQ multiplex PCR; TCRdb's copy has only in-frame clones and lacks some. The sample includes 2,600 or so clones, over 55% of them seen just once. The sequenced material came from tumor tissue. Receptors were obtained from a human donor with high-grade serous ovarian cancer.

This chain connects TRBV28 to TRBJ2-7; D possibly corresponds to TRBD1 (5 bases). V shed 5 bases and J shed 2 bases, with 16 bases lying between them. Per germline, CDR1 MDHEN and CDR2 SYDVKM. The CDR3 spans 15 residues. The DNA for the CDR3 is TGTGCCAGCAGTCCAAGGGGTGTAGGGGCCTACGAGCAGTACTTC. The encoded protein is CASSPRGVGAYEQYF.

This clone has just a few counts. The J gene is TRBJ2-7, the V gene TRBV7-2; TRBD2 matches 7 bases. CDR1 and CDR2 from the germline V gene are SGHTA and FQGNSA. V lost 5 bases to trimming and J lost 2 bases; unmatched junction nucleotides: 6. The CDR3 has 14 residues. DNA for the CDR3: TGTGCCAGCAGCCCTGGACTAGGGCCCTACGAGCAGTACTTC. Translated, it gives CASSPGLGPYEQYF. The full variable domain, rest sourced from reference TRBV7-2 and TRBJ2-7, is GAGVSQSPSNKVTEKGKDVELRCDPISGHTALYWYRQSLGQGLEFLIYFQGNSAPDKSGLPSDRFSAERTGGSVSTLTIQRTQQEDSAVYLCASSPGLGPYEQYFGPGTRLTVT.

The chain couples TRBV11-2 to TRBJ2-2; 10 nucleotides match TRBD2. CDR1 and CDR2 (germline): SGHAT, FQNNGV. This CDR3 region has 18 residues. V shed 5 bases and J 0 bases; nucleotides not matched to a gene: 9. The CDR3 is CASSPQLAGATNTGELFF. CDR3 sequence (DNA): TGTGCCAGCAGCCCCCAGCTAGCGGGAGCTACGAACACCGGGGAGCTGTTTTTT.

V and J are TRBV6-6 and TRBJ2-7; 8 bases match TRBD1. J lost 6 bases, V lost 6 bases, and 7 bases had no gene match. The CDR3 runs 13 residues. Germline-derived CDR1 and CDR2 are MNHNY and SVGAGI (reference sequence). CDR3 region: CASRLPGGSEQYF. Written as DNA, the CDR3 is TGTGCCAGCAGGTTGCCAGGGGGCTCCGAGCAGTACTTC.

The chain is built from TRBV9 and TRBJ2-2; either TRBD1 or TRBD2 may supply D (5 bases each). CDR1 is SGDLS, CDR2 YYNGEE, per germline. Trimming cost V 0 bases and J 8 bases, with 8 bases left between them. This CDR3 spans 13 amino acids. The CDR3 coding sequence is TGTGCCAGCAGCGTAGATGGGGGAGGGGAGCTGTTTTTT. Translated, it gives CASSVDGGGELFF.

The rearrangement joins TRBV6-6 to TRBJ1-1; weak D call: TRBD1 (5 bases). CDR1 and CDR2 from the germline V gene are MNHNY and SVGAGI (reference sequence). The V end lost 11 bases, the J end lost 0 bases, and 10 bases lay between the germline ends. This CDR3 comprises 12 residues. This CDR3 is CASGGMNTEAFF. The CDR3 DNA follows: TGTGCCTCGGGGGGGATGAACACTGAAGCTTTCTTT.

The chain links TRBV21-1 to TRBJ2-5. TRBV21-1 is marked as a pseudogene. This CDR3 spans 15 amino acids. The CDR3 loop is CASGFALASQETQYF. CDR3 bases: TGTGCCAGCGGATTCGCTTTGGCCTCCCAAGAGACCCAGTACTTC.

This clone was recorded once. One junction end disagrees with the germline gene, perhaps due to a read error. The J gene is TRBJ2-7, the V gene TRBV11-2, with D unclear. Germline V gives CDR1 SGHAT, CDR2 FQNNGV. This CDR3 spans 14 amino acids. This CDR3 is CASSVDLSLREQYF. In nucleotides, the CDR3 is TGTGCCAGCAGCGTAGATCTCAGCCTAAGGGAGCAGTACTTC.

This chain links TRBV11-1 with TRBJ2-1; perhaps TRBD2 as D (5 bases). V lost 5 bases, J lost 11 bases, and 13 bases lay in between. The germline V gene has CDR1 SGHAT and CDR2 FQDESV (reference sequence). CDR3 length: 12 amino acids. CDR3 in amino acids: CASSHTRPKQFF. The CDR3 nucleotides are TGTGCCAGCAGCCACACTAGACCCAAGCAGTTCTTC.

The rearrangement uses TRBV5-1 and TRBJ2-2, with TRBD2 identical over 7 bases. Germline CDR1 reads SGHRS; CDR2 reads YFSETQ. The length of the CDR3 is 16 residues. The J segment lost 4 bases and the V segment lost 0 bases, leaving 6 bases of the junction unmatched. The CDR3 spells CASSLGGSRSTGELFF. In nucleotides, the CDR3 is TGCGCCAGCAGCTTGGGCGGGAGTAGGTCCACCGGGGAGCTGTTTTTT.

The gene calls are TRBV5-5 and TRBJ2-1; 7 bases line up with TRBD2. Per germline, CDR1 SGHKS and CDR2 YYEKEE (reference sequence). V dropped 0 bases and J dropped 2; count of bases not matched to a gene: 8. The length of the CDR3 is 17 residues. CDR3 loop: CASSLVVVAGTYNEQFF. The CDR3 DNA is TGTGCCAGCAGCTTGGTGGTGGTAGCGGGCACCTACAATGAGCAGTTCTTC.

The rearrangement links TRBV5-1 to TRBJ2-5; weak D call: TRBD2 (6 bases). CDR3 size: 15 residues. Germline CDR1 is SGHRS and CDR2 is YFSETQ. Trimming took 1 base from V and 4 from J, leaving 14 bases between them. CDR3 DNA: TGCGCCAGCAGCTTGTGGCAGGGAGGAAGAGAGACCCAGTACTTC. It is translated as CASSLWQGGRETQYF.

The rearrangement links TRBV18 to TRBJ2-1; 12 bases map to TRBD2. CDR3 length equals 18 residues. Germline assignment: CDR1 KGHSH and CDR2 LQKENI. Losses at the gene ends were 0 bases for V and 8 bases for J; bases not matched to a gene: 11. The CDR3: CASSPPGALAGGLDEQFF. DNA for the CDR3: TGTGCCAGCTCACCACCTGGGGCACTAGCGGGAGGATTGGATGAGCAGTTCTTC.

V is TRBV15 and J is TRBJ2-3, with 8 bases matching TRBD1. Per the germline V gene, CDR1 is LNHNV and CDR2 is YYDKDF (reference sequence). V lost 0 bases to trimming and J lost 0 bases; unmatched junction nucleotides: 11. The CDR3 runs to 19 residues. CDR3 nucleotides: TGTGCCACCAGCAGAGATCGTTCCAGGGGGCTCCCTAGCACAGATACGCAGTATTTT. It translates to CATSRDRSRGLPSTDTQYF.

This clone was seen a few times. The gene calls are TRBV4-2 and TRBJ2-4; D is possibly TRBD2 (5 bases). CDR1 LGHNA and CDR2 YNFKEQ come from the germline V gene. V was trimmed by 1 base and J by 0 bases, leaving 19 bases between them. CDR3 size: 19 residues. CDR3 in amino acids: CASSQVAEMGVRAKNIQYF. The CDR3 DNA follows: TGTGCCAGCAGCCAAGTAGCAGAAATGGGAGTCCGAGCCAAAAACATTCAGTACTTC.

This clone was seen just once. The genes are TRBV19 and TRBJ2-4; 8 nucleotides align to TRBD1. CDR1 LNHDA and CDR2 SQIVND come from the germline V gene (reference sequence). CDR3 size: 19 residues. Trimming cost V 0 bases and J 3 bases; bases outside gene matches: 13. CDR3 loop: CASSIERSGRGPGKNIQYF. In DNA form, the CDR3 reads TGTGCCAGTAGTATAGAAAGAAGTGGCAGGGGGCCCGGCAAAAACATTCAGTACTTC.

This clone was seen a handful of times. The chain combines TRBV19 with TRBJ2-7, with TRBD2 matching 10 bases. CDR3 length: 15 residues. Germline CDR1 reads LNHDA; CDR2 reads SQIVND (reference sequence). The J segment lost 4 bases and the V segment lost 7 bases, leaving 10 bases of the junction unmatched. In DNA form, the CDR3 reads TGTGCCAGTAAGGGGACCGGGACTAGCGTATACGAGCAGTACTTC. Amino acids: CASKGTGTSVYEQYF.

The rearrangement joins TRBV20-1 to TRBJ2-1; D uncertain. CDR1 and CDR2 from the germline V gene are DFQATT and SNEGSKA (reference sequence). The CDR3 length is 11 residues. The CDR3 sequence is CSAARADEQFF. CDR3 bases: TGCAGCGCGGCGCGTGCGGATGAGCAGTTCTTC.

The genes are TRBV11-3 and TRBJ2-1, with a possible D match to TRBD2 (6 bases). The germline V and J ends were trimmed by 1 base and 8 bases, with 18 bases remaining between them. The CDR3 extends over 16 amino acids. CDR1 and CDR2 (germline): SGHNT, YENEEA. The CDR3 region has the DNA TGTGCCAGCAGCTTAGGTGGAGGGAGTGATATGGATGAGCAGTTCTTC. The encoded protein is CASSLGGGSDMDEQFF.

This clone was counted only a few times. The chain combines TRBV19 with TRBJ1-2, with D perhaps TRBD1 (5 bases). CDR1 and CDR2 from the germline V gene are LNHDA and SQIVND (reference sequence). The V end was cut by 4 bases, the J end by 5 bases, with 11 bases between. The CDR3 has 13 residues. The DNA of the CDR3 is TGTGCCAGTAGTAGTGGGACGGCTTATGGCTACACCTTC. Its protein is CASSSGTAYGYTF.

The chain is built from TRBV5-5 and TRBJ2-1; the D gene is possibly TRBD1 (6 bases). V was trimmed by 5 bases and J by 4 bases, leaving 19 bases between them. The CDR3 spans 16 residues. Germline V lookup: CDR1 SGHKS, CDR2 YYEKEE (reference sequence). The CDR3 loop is CASRTAWTDNYNEQFF. As DNA, the CDR3 is TGTGCCAGCAGAACTGCTTGGACAGACAATTACAATGAGCAGTTCTTC.

This clone was counted a few times. V and J are TRBV4-3 and TRBJ1-6; D is ambiguous. This CDR3 spans 13 amino acids. Germline V gene sequence: CDR1 LGHNA, CDR2 YSLEER. V was pared by 2 bases and J by 5 bases, with 4 bases between. The DNA of the CDR3 is TGCGCCAGCAGCCAACATAATAATTCACCCCTCCACTTT. This encodes CASSQHNNSPLHF.

The gene calls are TRBV4-3 and TRBJ1-1; D gene unclear. The germline V and J ends were trimmed by 4 bases and 1 base, with 1 base remaining between them. Germline-derived CDR1 and CDR2 are LGHNA and YSLEER. This CDR3 contains 11 residues. The CDR3 is CASSRNTEAFF. DNA for the CDR3: TGCGCCAGCAGCCGGAACACTGAAGCTTTCTTT.

The chain recombines TRBV28 with TRBJ1-2, with a weak D call TRBD1 (5 bases). Germline CDR1 is MDHEN and CDR2 is SYDVKM. This CDR3 contains 12 residues. V shed 6 bases and J shed 5 bases, with 10 bases lying between them. The CDR3 DNA sequence: TGTGCCAGCAGAGGGGACGATTATGGCTACACCTTC. It specifies CASRGDDYGYTF.

V and J are TRBV2 and TRBJ2-7, with 9 nucleotides matching TRBD1. CDR3 size: 15 residues. V lost 7 bases and J lost 2; bases outside the gene matches: 9. Germline lookup yields CDR1 SNHLY and CDR2 FYNNEI. CDR3 protein: CASILDRGYTYEQYF. In nucleotides, the CDR3 is TGTGCCAGCATCCTAGACAGGGGGTACACCTACGAGCAGTACTTC.

The chain has TRBV28 and TRBJ1-6; no definite D call. V was clipped by 5 bases and J by 11 bases, with 16 bases between them. Per germline, CDR1 MDHEN and CDR2 SYDVKM. CDR3 length equals 14 residues. CDR3 loop: CASSPLPGVPPLHF. The CDR3 DNA reads as TGTGCCAGCAGTCCGCTGCCTGGGGTGCCACCCCTCCACTTT.

This chain links TRBV7-8 with TRBJ2-7; 9 nucleotides match TRBD1. Trimming cost V 5 bases and J 3 bases; bases outside gene matches: 8. The CDR3 has 15 amino acids. Per germline, CDR1 SGHVS and CDR2 FQNEAQ. CDR3 DNA sequence: TGTGCCAGCAGCCCCAGACAGGGGGGTGTCTACGAGCAGTACTTC. Translated, it gives CASSPRQGGVYEQYF.

This clone appeared a single time. The chain is built from TRBV18 and TRBJ2-1, with a weak D call TRBD2 (7 bases). The CDR3 extends over 15 amino acids. Looked up from germline, CDR1 is KGHSH and CDR2 is LQKENI. The V end lost 6 bases, the J end lost 4 bases, and 16 bases lay between the germline ends. CDR3 nucleotide sequence: TGTGCCAGCTCGCCCGAGAGGGGGGGGTACAATGAGCAGTTCTTC. Its translation is CASSPERGGYNEQFF.

This clone is large by share. CDR3 amino acids: CASSYSQRHEAVEQYF. The CDR3 bases are TGTGCCAGCAGCTACTCCCAACGCCACGAGGCTGTCGAGCAGTACTTC. This chain joins TRBV7-8 and TRBJ2-7; D ambiguous. Germline lookup yields CDR1 SGHVS and CDR2 FQNEAQ. Trimming stripped 4 bases from V and 6 bases from J, with 22 bases between. The CDR3 is 16 amino acids. The variable domain in full, completed from reference TRBV7-8 and TRBJ2-7, reads GAGVSQSPRYKVAKRGQDVALRCDPISGHVSLFWYQQALGQGPEFLTYFQNEAQLDKSGLPSDRFFAERPEGSVSTLKIQRTQQEDSAVYLCASSYSQRHEAVEQYFGPGTRLTVT.

This clone was seen just once. V usage is TRBV19 and J usage is TRBJ1-4; 8 positions agree with TRBD1. The CDR3 has 16 amino acids. The germline CDR1 and CDR2 sequences are LNHDA and SQIVND (reference sequence). V dropped 3 bases and J dropped 10; count of bases not matched to a gene: 13. The CDR3: CASSIMASGQGGKLFF. As DNA, the CDR3 is TGTGCCAGTAGTATTATGGCGAGCGGACAGGGTGGAAAACTGTTTTTT.

CDR3 region: CASKGGSTNEKLFF. The CDR3, as DNA: TGTGCCAGTAAGGGGGGGTCAACTAATGAAAAACTGTTTTTT. The chain uses TRBV19 and TRBJ1-4; possible D gene TRBD1, 6 bases. V was clipped by 7 bases and J by 0 bases, with 9 bases between them. CDR1 is LNHDA and CDR2 is SQIVND in the germline V gene (reference sequence). The CDR3 totals 14 residues.

Only a few counts were recorded for this clone. The CDR3 reads CASSPIGEGVGEQYF. The CDR3 nucleotides read TGTGCCAGCTCACCGATCGGAGAGGGTGTGGGCGAGCAGTACTTC. This chain uses TRBV18 with TRBJ2-7; weak D call: TRBD2 (5 bases). V was trimmed by 3 bases and J by 6 bases, leaving 18 bases between them. This CDR3 contains 15 residues. CDR1 and CDR2 from the germline V gene are KGHSH and LQKENI.